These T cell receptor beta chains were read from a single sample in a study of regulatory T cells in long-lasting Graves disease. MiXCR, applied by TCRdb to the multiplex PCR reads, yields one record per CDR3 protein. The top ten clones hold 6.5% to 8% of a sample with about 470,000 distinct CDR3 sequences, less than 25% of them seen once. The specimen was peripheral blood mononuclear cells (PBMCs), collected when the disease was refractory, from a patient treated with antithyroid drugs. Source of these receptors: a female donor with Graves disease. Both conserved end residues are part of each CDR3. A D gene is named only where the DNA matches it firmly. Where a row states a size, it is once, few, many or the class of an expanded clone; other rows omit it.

cdr3_nt: TGTGCCTGGGGGCCGGGCGGGAGTCGGTACGAGCAGTACTTC
cdr3_aa: CAWGPGGSRYEQYF
clone_size: NA
d_call: TRBD2
v_call: TRBV30
j_call: TRBJ2-7

cdr3_nt: TGTGCCAGCAGTCCGGACAGAGCCTTAATCGCTGAAGCTTTCTTT
cdr3_aa: CASSPDRALIAEAFF
clone_size: many
d_call: NA
v_call: TRBV12-3/TRBV12-4
j_call: TRBJ1-1

cdr3_nt: TGTGCCAGCAGTTTCAGGGGGTATAACTACGAGCAGTACTTC
cdr3_aa: CASSFRGYNYEQYF
clone_size: few
d_call: TRBD1
v_call: TRBV27
j_call: TRBJ2-7

cdr3_nt: TGTGCCAGCAGTAAGGGACTTCTCGGAACTAATGAAAAACTGTTTTTT
cdr3_aa: CASSKGLLGTNEKLFF
clone_size: few
d_call: NA
v_call: TRBV28
j_call: TRBJ1-4

cdr3_nt: TGTGCCAGCAGCTTCGGGACAGACCATACAACCTACGAGCAGTACTTC
cdr3_aa: CASSFGTDHTTYEQYF
clone_size: few
d_call: TRBD1
v_call: TRBV5-6
j_call: TRBJ2-7

cdr3_nt: TGTGCCAGCAGCTTAAGGACAGGGGCCCTCGAGCAGTACTTC
cdr3_aa: CASSLRTGALEQYF
clone_size: many
d_call: TRBD1
v_call: TRBV7-2
j_call: TRBJ2-7

cdr3_nt: TGTGCCAGCAGTGAAGCGCTGGCAGGGGGAGAAGCTTTCTTT
cdr3_aa: CASSEALAGGEAFF
clone_size: few
d_call: TRBD1
v_call: TRBV6-1
j_call: TRBJ1-1

cdr3_nt: TGTGCCTGGATAGGGGGACTAGCGAACACCGGGGAGCTGTTTTTT
cdr3_aa: CAWIGGLANTGELFF
clone_size: NA
d_call: TRBD2
v_call: TRBV30
j_call: TRBJ2-2

cdr3_nt: TGTGCCAGCACCCTCTCACTCAACACTGAAGCTTTCTTT
cdr3_aa: CASTLSLNTEAFF
clone_size: many
d_call: NA
v_call: TRBV11-1
j_call: TRBJ1-1

cdr3_nt: TGTGCTAGTGGTCTCGGGGGGACGGAGACCCAGTACTTC
cdr3_aa: CASGLGGTETQYF
clone_size: many
d_call: TRBD2
v_call: TRBV12-5
j_call: TRBJ2-5

cdr3_nt: TGTGCCAGCAGCCGGCAGGGGGGGAGTGAAGAGACCCAGTACTTC
cdr3_aa: CASSRQGGSEETQYF
clone_size: NA
d_call: NA
v_call: TRBV3-1
j_call: TRBJ2-5

cdr3_nt: TGTGCCAGCAGAGACCGGGACTGGGGGAGCGGGGCTTTCTTT
cdr3_aa: CASRDRDWGSGAFF
clone_size: NA
d_call: NA
v_call: TRBV6-1
j_call: TRBJ1-1

cdr3_nt: TGTGCCAGCAGCTCCGGCCTGGGCACGCGGGATTTT
cdr3_aa: CASSSGLGTRDF
clone_size: few
d_call: NA
v_call: TRBV7-9
j_call: TRBJ1-3

cdr3_nt: TGTGCCAGCGTCCGAGGGGTAGGGGTCTACGAGCAGTACTTC
cdr3_aa: CASVRGVGVYEQYF
clone_size: many
d_call: NA
v_call: TRBV28
j_call: TRBJ2-7

cdr3_nt: TGTGCCTGGAGTGTACGGTCGGCGGTACGATGGTCACCCCTCCACTTT
cdr3_aa: CAWSVRSAVRWSPLHF
clone_size: many
d_call: NA
v_call: TRBV30
j_call: TRBJ1-6

cdr3_nt: TGTGCCAGCAGTTTTGGATTCGAGCAGTACTTC
cdr3_aa: CASSFGFEQYF
clone_size: NA
d_call: NA
v_call: TRBV6-5
j_call: TRBJ2-7

cdr3_nt: TGTGCCAGCAGAACCATGGGATACAGGGGGCCTACCTACGAGCAGTACTTC
cdr3_aa: CASRTMGYRGPTYEQYF
clone_size: many
d_call: TRBD1
v_call: TRBV28
j_call: TRBJ2-7

cdr3_nt: TGCAGTGCTCCCGTCTTTCGAGGCCTGAACACTGAAGCTTTCTTT
cdr3_aa: CSAPVFRGLNTEAFF
clone_size: NA
d_call: NA
v_call: TRBV20-1
j_call: TRBJ1-1

cdr3_nt: TGTGCCAGCAGCTTAGGGGGGTCAGGGGCCCTAGCCGGGGAGCTGTTTTTT
cdr3_aa: CASSLGGSGALAGELFF
clone_size: many
d_call: NA
v_call: TRBV11-2
j_call: TRBJ2-2

cdr3_nt: TGCAGTGCTAGAGCAAAGGGACAGGGCTACGAGCAGTACTTC
cdr3_aa: CSARAKGQGYEQYF
clone_size: many
d_call: TRBD1
v_call: TRBV20-1
j_call: TRBJ2-7

cdr3_nt: TGCAGTGCTAGTAATTTTGGTAGCGGGGGGCCCTACGAGCAGTACTTC
cdr3_aa: CSASNFGSGGPYEQYF
clone_size: NA
d_call: TRBD2
v_call: TRBV20-1
j_call: TRBJ2-7

cdr3_nt: TGTGCCAGCAGCCCAGGAGTTCCAGAGACCCAGTACTTC
cdr3_aa: CASSPGVPETQYF
clone_size: many
d_call: NA
v_call: TRBV13
j_call: TRBJ2-5

cdr3_nt: TGTGCCAGCACCCCCAGCGGGACTCTATGGAATGAGCAGTTCTTC
cdr3_aa: CASTPSGTLWNEQFF
clone_size: NA
d_call: TRBD2
v_call: TRBV2
j_call: TRBJ2-1

cdr3_nt: TGTGCCAGCAGCATTACAGGGGGCTTAACCGGGGAGCTGTTTTTT
cdr3_aa: CASSITGGLTGELFF
clone_size: NA
d_call: TRBD1
v_call: TRBV7-2
j_call: TRBJ2-2

cdr3_nt: TGTGCCTGGAGTGTACGGACCCCCGGGGAGCTGTTTTTT
cdr3_aa: CAWSVRTPGELFF
clone_size: NA
d_call: NA
v_call: TRBV30
j_call: TRBJ2-2

cdr3_nt: TGTGCCAGCAGTATTACACCAAGGGACGAGCAGTACTTC
cdr3_aa: CASSITPRDEQYF
clone_size: few
d_call: NA
v_call: TRBV7-6
j_call: TRBJ2-7

cdr3_nt: TGTGCCAGCAGCCCACAGGGTCTTAGCAATCAGCCCCAGCATTTT
cdr3_aa: CASSPQGLSNQPQHF
clone_size: many
d_call: NA
v_call: TRBV7-8
j_call: TRBJ1-5

cdr3_nt: TGTGCCAGCAGCCTTAGGGGGGCTCAGACTGAAGCTTTCTTT
cdr3_aa: CASSLRGAQTEAFF
clone_size: NA
d_call: NA
v_call: TRBV7-6
j_call: TRBJ1-1

cdr3_nt: TGTGCCAGCAGCGCCACTGGGGGGGGCGGTCGGACTGAAGCTTTCTTT
cdr3_aa: CASSATGGGGRTEAFF
clone_size: NA
d_call: NA
v_call: TRBV9
j_call: TRBJ1-1

cdr3_nt: TGCGCCAGCAGCTTGGTGGCAGGGAGTCAGCCCCAGCATTTT
cdr3_aa: CASSLVAGSQPQHF
clone_size: NA
d_call: NA
v_call: TRBV5-1
j_call: TRBJ1-5

cdr3_nt: TGCAGTGCTAGTGACCTAGTTGAAGAGACCCAGTACTTC
cdr3_aa: CSASDLVEETQYF
clone_size: NA
d_call: NA
v_call: TRBV20-1
j_call: TRBJ2-5

cdr3_nt: TGCGCCAGCAGCCCCTTTCCCTGGGCCAACGTCCTGACTTTC
cdr3_aa: CASSPFPWANVLTF
clone_size: NA
d_call: NA
v_call: TRBV5-1
j_call: TRBJ2-6

cdr3_nt: TGCGCCAGCAGCTTTAGGGCGGGGGCGAACACCGGGGAGCTGTTTTTT
cdr3_aa: CASSFRAGANTGELFF
clone_size: many
d_call: TRBD2
v_call: TRBV5-1
j_call: TRBJ2-2

cdr3_nt: TGCAGCGTTCGACTAGCCGGGGAGCTGTTTTTT
cdr3_aa: CSVRLAGELFF
clone_size: few
d_call: NA
v_call: TRBV29-1
j_call: TRBJ2-2

cdr3_nt: TGTGCCAGCAGATCCCGAAGGGACTATGGCTACACCTTC
cdr3_aa: CASRSRRDYGYTF
clone_size: NA
d_call: NA
v_call: TRBV12-3/TRBV12-4
j_call: TRBJ1-2

cdr3_nt: TGTGCCATCAGTGACAGAGATTACGAGCAGTACTTC
cdr3_aa: CAISDRDYEQYF
clone_size: many
d_call: NA
v_call: TRBV10-3
j_call: TRBJ2-7

cdr3_nt: TGCAGTGCTAGAGTCGGGACAGGGGGGACTGAAGCTTTCTTT
cdr3_aa: CSARVGTGGTEAFF
clone_size: many
d_call: TRBD1
v_call: TRBV20-1
j_call: TRBJ1-1

cdr3_nt: TGTGCCAGCAGTCGACAGGAGGGAGTGGGCAATCAGCCCCAGCATTTT
cdr3_aa: CASSRQEGVGNQPQHF
clone_size: many
d_call: NA
v_call: TRBV2
j_call: TRBJ1-5

cdr3_nt: TGTGCCAGCAGTTACGCAGGTTTCGACGGCTACACCTTC
cdr3_aa: CASSYAGFDGYTF
clone_size: few
d_call: NA
v_call: TRBV6-2/TRBV6-3
j_call: TRBJ1-2

cdr3_nt: TGTGCCAGCAGTGCGGGACAGCTCCCCTACGAGCAGTACTTC
cdr3_aa: CASSAGQLPYEQYF
clone_size: many
d_call: TRBD1
v_call: TRBV6-1
j_call: TRBJ2-7

cdr3_nt: TGTGCCAGCAGTTTGCCGGGGGCGGGAACCGGGGAGCTGTTTTTT
cdr3_aa: CASSLPGAGTGELFF
clone_size: many
d_call: NA
v_call: TRBV28
j_call: TRBJ2-2

cdr3_nt: TGTGCCAGCAGTTTGTTAGGGGATGCATACTACAATGAGCAGTTCTTC
cdr3_aa: CASSLLGDAYYNEQFF
clone_size: NA
d_call: NA
v_call: TRBV12-3/TRBV12-4
j_call: TRBJ2-1